The clone carrying this T cell receptor beta chain was found once. An end of the junction differs from the germline gene, which may be a read error. The sample belongs to a study of blood T cell repertoires in COVID-19. The CDR3 has 16 residues. The germline gives CDR1 SSHAT, CDR2 FNYEAQ (reference sequence). Here immunoSEQ multiplex PCR was the method, and the copy in TCRdb shows in-frame clones only, minus some. Among some 350,000 clones listed, around 87% were seen once. Sequenced input: peripheral blood. The chain carries TRBV7-7 and TRBJ1-1; 9 bases align to TRBD1. The sequence derives from a woman between 45 and 60 years old with COVID-19, enrolled during active disease. CDR3 region: CASSSTGGQGDTEAFF. CDR3 in DNA: TGTGCTAGCAGCTCAACAGGGGGCCAAGGGGACACTGAAGCTTTCTTT.